Listed below are T cell receptor beta chains from one sample, sequenced in a study of cytomegalovirus exposure and HLA in healthy donors. Profiled with immunoSEQ multiplex PCR; TCRdb holds only in-frame clones, not every one. The repertoire holds approximately 150,000 clones, with nearly 80% as singletons. Input material: PBMCs. The receptors were sampled from a man between 35 and 55 years old in good health and CMV-seropositive. Both conserved end residues are part of each CDR3. The D gene is left open where the match is weak. Some rows mark clone size as missing; the rest say once, few, many or name a class of expanded clone.

cdr3_nt cdr3_aa cdr3_length j_call clone_size d_call v_call
TGTGCCAGCAGCGTAGGGGACAGAAATCAGCCCCAGCATTTT CASSVGDRNQPQHF 14 TRBJ1-5 . TRBD1 TRBV9
TGTGCCAGCAGCCGTAGATCGCGGGGGGATGAGCAGTTCTTC CASSRRSRGDEQFF 14 TRBJ2-1 few TRBD2 TRBV11-2
TGTGCCAGCAGCTTCCCCGGACAGGGGAAGCATAACAATGAGCAGTTCTTC CASSFPGQGKHNNEQFF 17 TRBJ2-1 once TRBD1 TRBV7-6
TGTGCCAGCAGCTTAGGAGGTCTTCCGAACAATGAGCAGTTCTTC CASSLGGLPNNEQFF 15 TRBJ2-1 few . TRBV11-2
TGTGCCAGCAGCTCCCCGACAGGGCGCTCCGAGCAGTACTTC CASSSPTGRSEQYF 14 TRBJ2-7 . TRBD1 TRBV13
TGTGCCAGTACCTCGCGGGGGGGTGGACTAGCGGGCAATGAGCAGTTCTTC CASTSRGGGLAGNEQFF 17 TRBJ2-1 . TRBD2 TRBV19
TGTGCCAGCAGTTCAGGGGGTGCAGGGGGACCCTACGAGCAGTACTTC CASSSGGAGGPYEQYF 16 TRBJ2-7 . TRBD1 TRBV28
TGCGCCAGCAGCAAAGGACTAGCGGGAGGTTCCAGTTCCTACGAGCAGTACTTC CASSKGLAGGSSSYEQYF 18 TRBJ2-7 . TRBD2 TRBV5-1
TGTGCCAGCAGAGTTGCGGTGGCTATCAGTGGAACAGATACGCAGTATTTT CASRVAVAISGTDTQYF 17 TRBJ2-3 . . TRBV27
TGCAGCGTTCGCACTGCGGGCCTGAACACTGAAGCTTTCTTT CSVRTAGLNTEAFF 14 TRBJ1-1 . . TRBV29-1
TGTGCCAGCAGCTGGGGTGATGGGACTAGGCGGGAGAAGGATGAGCAGTTCTTC CASSWGDGTRREKDEQFF 18 TRBJ2-1 . TRBD2 TRBV11-2
TGTGCCAGCAGCTTAAGCGCCCGCAATGAGCAGTTCTTC CASSLSARNEQFF 13 TRBJ2-1 . . TRBV7-2
TGTGCCAGCAGCGACGGACAGGGGTACACTGAAGCTTTCTTT CASSDGQGYTEAFF 14 TRBJ1-1 . TRBD1 TRBV7-9
TGCAGCGTTGTCTCGTACAGCTCCTACGAGCAGTACTTC CSVVSYSSYEQYF 13 TRBJ2-7 few . TRBV29-1
TGCGCCAGCAGCTCCCTAGCGGGGGACCGCAATGAGCAGTTCTTC CASSSLAGDRNEQFF 15 TRBJ2-1 . TRBD2 TRBV5-1
TGTGCCAGCAGCAAATACCTCCGGACAGGGTCGTTAGCTGGCTACACCTTC CASSKYLRTGSLAGYTF 17 TRBJ1-2 . . TRBV21-1
TGCAGTGTCGGCCAGAGGCATGGCTACACCTTC CSVGQRHGYTF 11 TRBJ1-2 . . TRBV20-1
TGTGCCACCAGCAGAGATCGGGGGGGGGCGCGGGAAAAACTGTTTTTT CATSRDRGGAREKLFF 16 TRBJ1-4 . . TRBV15
TGCGCCAGCAGCCCACAGGGGAGCGGCGAAAAACTGTTTTTT CASSPQGSGEKLFF 14 TRBJ1-4 . TRBD1 TRBV4-1
TGTGCCAGTAGTATGGACGACAGGGCTCGGGAGACCCAGTACTTC CASSMDDRARETQYF 15 TRBJ2-5 . TRBD1 TRBV19
TGCAGTGCTACAAGCGGAGATACGCAGTATTTT CSATSGDTQYF 11 TRBJ2-3 few . TRBV20-1
TGTGCCAGCGGGCAGGGGGCGGACGGCTACACCTTC CASGQGADGYTF 12 TRBJ1-2 . . TRBV21-1
TGTGCCAGCAGCTTAGTGCCAGGGTCTAACTATGGCTACACCTTC CASSLVPGSNYGYTF 15 TRBJ1-2 . . TRBV7-8
TGTGCCAGCAGGGCTAGACAAGAGACCCAGTACTTC CASRARQETQYF 12 TRBJ2-5 . . TRBV5-1
TGTGCCAGCAGCCACTCCTACAATGAGCAGTTCTTC CASSHSYNEQFF 12 TRBJ2-1 few . TRBV6-5
TGTGCCAGCAGCTTCCGGCGGGAGGGCCACGGCGAGCAGTACTTC CASSFRREGHGEQYF 15 TRBJ2-7 . TRBD2 TRBV5-5
TGTGCCAGCAGTTTACTAGCGGGAGGATACGAGCAGTACTTC CASSLLAGGYEQYF 14 TRBJ2-7 . TRBD2 TRBV28
TGCGCCAGCAGCCACCCCGGGACAGGGAACACAGATACGCAGTATTTT CASSHPGTGNTDTQYF 16 TRBJ2-3 . TRBD1 TRBV4-1
TGTGCCAGTAGCCGACAGGGCCAAGAGACCCAGTACTTC CASSRQGQETQYF 13 TRBJ2-5 . TRBD1 TRBV19
TGTGCCAGCAGTCCGAGACAGGGGAGGAACACTGAAGCTTTCTTT CASSPRQGRNTEAFF 15 TRBJ1-1 . TRBD1 TRBV28
TGTGCCAGCAGTACAGGGGGCCAGCCCCAGCATTTT CASSTGGQPQHF 12 TRBJ1-5 . TRBD1 TRBV6-5
TGCGCCAGCAGCTTACAGGGCGACGGGGGCTACACCTTC CASSLQGDGGYTF 13 TRBJ1-2 . . TRBV5-1
TGTGCCAGCAGTTTATGGAAGAGGGACAGTTCCTACGAGCAGTACTTC CASSLWKRDSSYEQYF 16 TRBJ2-7 . TRBD1 TRBV28
TGTGCCAGCAGTGGGTATTCGGGGGAGCTAAACACTGAAGCTTTCTTT CASSGYSGELNTEAFF 16 TRBJ1-1 . . TRBV28
TGTGCCAGCGGGGCCGGGACTAGCGTTAACGAGCAGTACTTC CASGAGTSVNEQYF 14 TRBJ2-7 . TRBD2 TRBV2
TGCGCCAGCAGCTTGGCAGGGTTCCGAGATACGCAGTATTTT CASSLAGFRDTQYF 14 TRBJ2-3 . . TRBV5-1
TGCGCCAGCGGAACCGGGAGCTCCCTCCCGGGTGAGCAGTTCTTC CASGTGSSLPGEQFF 15 TRBJ2-1 . . TRBV23-1
TGTGCCAGCAGCTTCTATAACACCGGGGAGCTGTTTTTT CASSFYNTGELFF 13 TRBJ2-2 once . TRBV11-2
TGTGCCAGCTCACCACGGGACAGGGAAAACTATGGCTACACCTTC CASSPRDRENYGYTF 15 TRBJ1-2 . TRBD1 TRBV18
TGTGCCAGCAGCTGGACAGCTAATACTTATGGCTACACCTTC CASSWTANTYGYTF 14 TRBJ1-2 . . TRBV11-2
TGTGCCAGCAGCCTTACTAGCGGGAGGTACCAAGAGACCCAGTACTTC CASSLTSGRYQETQYF 16 TRBJ2-5 . TRBD2 TRBV7-3
TGCGCCAGCAGTTTGAGGGGGGAGGGGTACGGACCCAATGAGCAGTTCTTC CASSLRGEGYGPNEQFF 17 TRBJ2-1 . . TRBV5-1
TGCGCCAGCAGCTGGCTCCAGGAAAATACGCAGTATTTT CASSWLQENTQYF 13 TRBJ2-3 . . TRBV5-1
TGTGCCAGCAGCGTCGGGGTGAGGAATGAGCAGTTCTTC CASSVGVRNEQFF 13 TRBJ2-1 . . TRBV7-8
TGTGCCTGGAGTGTACGACTGCCAGGGGGCCCTGGAAACACCATATATTTT CAWSVRLPGGPGNTIYF 17 TRBJ1-3 few TRBD1 TRBV30
TGTGCCAGCAGCACCTCCCCGGACTATCAAGAGACCCAGTACTTC CASSTSPDYQETQYF 15 TRBJ2-5 . . TRBV9
TGTGCCAGCAGCGGGACACCGAGAAATGAAAAACTGTTTTTT CASSGTPRNEKLFF 14 TRBJ1-4 once . TRBV7-9
TGTGCCTGGAGGGACAGGGGCCGCGACTATGGCTACACCTTC CAWRDRGRDYGYTF 14 TRBJ1-2 . TRBD1 TRBV30
TGTGCCAGCAGCTTCCTTCCCCCCTACGAGCAGTACTTC CASSFLPPYEQYF 13 TRBJ2-7 . . TRBV7-2